Listed below are T cell receptor beta chains from one sample, sequenced in a study of T-cell memory formation after mild COVID-19. Each CDR3 protein is one row after TCRdb ran MiXCR on the 5' RACE reads. The sample has about 180,000 distinct CDR3 sequences, less than 20% seen once; the top ten hold roughly 3.9%. Sequenced input: PBMCs or a T cell subset sorted from them (not recorded which). These receptors came from a man aged 18 to 30 who had mild COVID-19 (a few samples of this study predate the infection). Cell type and time point are not known. Each CDR3 is given with its conserved first and last residue. D genes are given only for firm matches. The listing skips clone size in some rows; elsewhere it reads once, few, many or a size class.

D,size,J,V,CDR3,DNA
NA,NA,TRBJ2-3,TRBV4-3,CASSQAPGTREDWTDTQYF,TGCGCCAGCAGTCAGGCCCCCGGGACTCGCGAAGATTGGACAGATACGCAGTATTTT
NA,NA,TRBJ2-5,TRBV5-6,CASSLDQGRRETQYF,TGTGCCAGCAGCTTGGACCAGGGGCGGCGAGAGACCCAGTACTTC
NA,NA,TRBJ2-3,TRBV20-1,CSAREGKTDTQYF,TGCAGTGCTAGAGAGGGGAAAACAGATACGCAGTATTTT
NA,few,TRBJ2-7,TRBV6-2/TRBV6-3,CASSYQGTYHYEQYF,TGTGCCAGCAGTTACCAGGGGACATACCACTACGAGCAGTACTTC
NA,NA,TRBJ2-3,TRBV6-1,CASSEYQDTQYF,TGTGCCAGCAGTGAATATCAAGATACGCAGTATTTT
NA,NA,TRBJ2-1,TRBV24-1,CATSDPLREQFF,TGTGCCACCAGTGATCCCCTACGGGAGCAGTTCTTC
NA,few,TRBJ2-7,TRBV4-2,CASSQEELAGFYEQYF,TGTGCCAGCAGCCAAGAGGAATTAGCAGGGTTCTACGAGCAGTACTTC
NA,NA,TRBJ1-6,TRBV5-1,CASSWTGVNSPLHF,TGCGCCAGCAGCTGGACGGGGGTAAATTCACCCCTCCACTTT
TRBD2,NA,TRBJ2-3,TRBV3-1,CASSLGWEGLDTQYF,TGTGCCAGCAGCCTCGGGTGGGAGGGTTTAGATACGCAGTATTTT
NA,NA,TRBJ2-6,TRBV5-1,CASRLSSGANVLTF,TGCGCCAGCCGCCTCTCCTCTGGGGCCAACGTCCTGACTTTC
TRBD1,many,TRBJ2-1,TRBV15,CATSSKGGQGSYNEQFF,TGTGCCACCAGCTCCAAGGGGGGACAGGGCTCCTACAATGAGCAGTTCTTC
NA,few,TRBJ2-1,TRBV2,CASRVSSGEQFF,TGTGCCAGCAGGGTCAGCTCGGGTGAGCAGTTCTTC
NA,NA,TRBJ1-6,TRBV7-3,CASSLLAVGSPLHF,TGTGCCAGCAGCTTACTAGCTGTCGGGTCACCCCTCCACTTT
NA,few,TRBJ1-2,TRBV18,CASSPVAPGLYDYGYTF,TGTGCCAGCTCACCAGTGGCGCCAGGGTTGTACGACTATGGCTACACCTTC
TRBD1,NA,TRBJ1-1,TRBV10-3,CAIGGQGYTEAFF,TGTGCCATCGGGGGACAGGGCTACACTGAAGCTTTCTTT
NA,few,TRBJ1-1,TRBV5-1,CASQLDLGGYVTEAFF,TGCGCCAGCCAGCTTGACCTGGGTGGGTATGTCACTGAAGCTTTCTTT
TRBD1,many,TRBJ2-1,TRBV28,CASSFPQGATNEQFF,TGTGCCAGCAGTTTTCCCCAGGGGGCTACAAATGAGCAGTTCTTC
NA,few,TRBJ1-2,TRBV6-5,CASSDTGPGYGYTF,TGTGCCAGCAGCGATACAGGGCCTGGCTATGGCTACACCTTC
TRBD2,few,TRBJ2-3,TRBV9,CASRRAGDTDTQYF,TGTGCCAGCAGACGAGCGGGGGACACAGATACGCAGTATTTT
NA,NA,TRBJ2-7,TRBV5-1,CASSPGESYEQYF,TGCGCCAGCAGCCCAGGTGAGAGCTACGAGCAGTACTTC
TRBD2,NA,TRBJ2-3,TRBV10-3,CAISPRLAGGETQYF,TGTGCCATCAGTCCCCGACTAGCGGGGGGGGAAACGCAGTATTTT
NA,many,TRBJ1-1,TRBV29-1,CSVDEVSRPEAFF,TGCAGCGTTGACGAGGTTTCGCGTCCTGAAGCTTTCTTT
NA,few,TRBJ2-5,TRBV5-1,CASNAGNQETQYF,TGCGCCAGTAATGCAGGGAACCAAGAGACCCAGTACTTC
NA,NA,TRBJ1-1,TRBV4-2,CASSPDLQGGATEAFF,TGTGCCAGCAGCCCCGACTTACAGGGTGGGGCAACTGAAGCTTTCTTT
NA,NA,TRBJ2-1,TRBV9,CASSVAERNEQFF,TGTGCCAGCAGCGTAGCGGAAAGGAATGAGCAGTTCTTC
NA,NA,TRBJ1-4,TRBV18,CASSQRPGTNEKLFF,TGTGCCAGCTCACAACGTCCAGGGACTAATGAAAAACTGTTTTTT